A single sample gave rise to the 27 T cell receptor beta chains below, sequenced in a study of CD8 T cells in Susac syndrome. Random hexamers served to reverse transcribe roughly 0.45 to 1 ug RNA. TCRdb analysed the immunoSEQ multiplex PCR reads with MiXCR anew, one entry per CDR3 protein. The sample includes about 180,000 distinct CDR3 sequences, 95% to 97% of them seen just once. The specimen sequenced was CD4+ T cells from PBMCs. These receptors originate from a human donor with Susac syndrome.

The V and J genes are TRBV6-4 and TRBJ2-4; D gene uncertain. This CDR3 has 16 amino acids. V was cut by 3 bases and J by 8 bases, with 20 bases left in between. Germline V CDR1 and CDR2: MRHNA, SNTAGT. Here the CDR3 DNA reads TGTGCCAGCAGTGAAGGACGGCAGGAGATTGTGGACATTCAGTACTTC. It encodes CASSEGRQEIVDIQYF.

This clonotype was found once. CDR3 nucleotides: TGTGCCAGCAGCGGAGCGGGGGGTCGCTACAATGAGCAGTTCTTC. It codes for CASSGAGGRYNEQFF. The chain uses TRBV2 and TRBJ2-1; 9 bases are shared with TRBD2. This CDR3 has 15 amino acids. Trimming at V came to 6 bases and at J to 3 bases, leaving 6 bases not matched to a gene. CDR1 is SNHLY and CDR2 is FYNNEI in the germline V gene.

This rearrangement joins TRBV15 to TRBJ2-5; D perhaps matches TRBD1 (6 bases). Germline CDR1 LNHNV, CDR2 YYDKDF (reference sequence). CDR3 length: 14 amino acids. Trimming left V 5 bases short and J 2 bases short, with 12 bases between. CDR3 loop: CATSRRQAQETQYF. The CDR3, as DNA: TGTGCCACCAGCCGACGACAGGCACAAGAGACCCAGTACTTC.

The rearrangement joins TRBV7-2 to TRBJ1-2, with TRBD1 identical over 9 bases. The CDR3 spans 15 residues. In germline, CDR1 is SGHTA, CDR2 FQGNSA. V shed 4 bases, J shed 1 base, and the junction held 4 bases outside the gene matches. For the CDR3, the DNA is TGTGCCAGCAGCTGGACAGGGGATGTTAACTATGGCTACACCTTC. Translated, it gives CASSWTGDVNYGYTF. The full variable domain, rest sourced from reference TRBV7-2 and TRBJ1-2, is GAGVSQSPSNKVTEKGKDVELRCDPISGHTALYWYRQSLGQGLEFLIYFQGNSAPDKSGLPSDRFSAERTGGSVSTLTIQRTQQEDSAVYLCASSWTGDVNYGYTFGSGTRLTVV.

The rearrangement joins TRBV11-2 to TRBJ2-7, with D possibly matching TRBD1 (7 bases). V lost 5 bases to trimming and J lost 7 bases, with 15 bases between them. Germline-derived CDR1 and CDR2 are SGHAT and FQNNGV. This CDR3 is 13 amino acids long. The DNA of the CDR3 is TGTGCCAGCAGCCCAAGGACAGGAGGGGAGCAGTACGTC. This gives the protein CASSPRTGGEQYV.

The chain employs TRBV20-1 and TRBJ2-1; TRBD2 matches 9 bases. Trimming cost V 5 bases and J 9 bases; bases outside gene matches: 14. Germline values: CDR1 DFQATT, CDR2 SNEGSKA (reference sequence). This CDR3 comprises 15 residues. CDR3 DNA sequence: TGCAGTGCTGCCCCCCCTGCGGGGGGGTTTGGTGAGCAGTTCTTC. Translation: CSAAPPAGGFGEQFF.

The chain joins TRBV11-1 to TRBJ2-7, with 7 positions matching TRBD2. This CDR3 has 15 residues. Germline V gives CDR1 SGHAT, CDR2 FQDESV (reference sequence). J lost 5 bases, V lost 5 bases, and 12 bases had no gene match. The CDR3 DNA is TGTGCCAGCAGCCTCATACTAGCGACCAGCCACGAGCAGTACTTC. As protein: CASSLILATSHEQYF.

The V call is TRBV15, the J call TRBJ2-5, with no clear D. This CDR3 region has 14 residues. The V end lost 5 bases, the J end lost 1 base, and 11 bases lay between the germline ends. Germline assignment: CDR1 LNHNV and CDR2 YYDKDF (reference sequence). CDR3 in amino acids: CATSGFGLQETQYF. In DNA form, the CDR3 reads TGTGCCACCAGCGGTTTCGGGCTCCAAGAGACCCAGTACTTC.

This clonotype has just one count. The chain uses TRBV30 and TRBJ2-7; D not resolved. Germline V gives CDR1 GTSNPN, CDR2 SVGIG (reference sequence). Trimming removed 7 bases from V and 0 bases from J, with 7 bases in between. CDR3 length: 11 residues. The CDR3 spells CAYTLSYEQYF. Here the CDR3 DNA reads TGTGCCTATACCCTCTCCTACGAGCAGTACTTC. The variable domain in full, with the rest retrieved from reference TRBV30 and TRBJ2-7, is SQTIHQWPATLVQPVGSPLSLECTVEGTSNPNLYWYRQAAGRGLQLLFYSVGIGQISSEVPQNLSASRPQDRQFILSSKKLLLSDSGFYLCAYTLSYEQYFGPGTRLTVT.

This chain joins TRBV30 and TRBJ2-1, with 9 bases identical to TRBD1. The CDR3 loop spans 16 amino acids. Germline assignment: CDR1 GTSNPN and CDR2 SVGIG (reference sequence). Germline trimming cut 3 bases from V and 5 bases from J; bases unmatched to any gene: 11. CDR3 sequence: CAWRGQGSYVNNEQFF. As DNA, the CDR3 is TGTGCCTGGAGAGGACAGGGGTCGTATGTGAACAATGAGCAGTTCTTC.

This clonotype is a singleton in its sample. The J gene is TRBJ1-2, the V gene TRBV28; TRBD1 aligns across 8 bases. CDR1 is MDHEN, CDR2 SYDVKM, per germline. The CDR3 is 15 residues long. The junction had 7 bases not matched to a gene; V was cut back by 4 bases and J by 3 bases. CDR3 loop: CASSSAGGADYGYTF. In DNA form, the CDR3 reads TGTGCCAGCAGTTCCGCAGGGGGCGCCGACTATGGCTACACCTTC.

The V gene is TRBV18, the J gene TRBJ2-7; D remains unclear. This CDR3 contains 14 residues. Trimming shortened V by 4 bases and J by 0 bases, and 10 bases separated the two germline ends. Germline V gene lookup returns CDR1 KGHSH and CDR2 LQKENI. CDR3 coding DNA: TGTGCCAGCTCACAAGGACCGGGCTCCTACGAGCAGTACTTC. Its translation is CASSQGPGSYEQYF.

V gene TRBV30 combines with J gene TRBJ1-5; D is unresolved. The germline gives CDR1 GTSNPN, CDR2 SVGIG (reference sequence). The CDR3 consists of 16 residues. Between the trimmed V and J ends, which lost 5 bases and 5 bases, there was a span of 22 bases. The CDR3 bases are TGTGCCTGGTCCCCCAAGGGAAGGGCACCACATCAGCCCCAGCATTTT. Its translation: CAWSPKGRAPHQPQHF.

The V call is TRBV20-1, the J call TRBJ2-7; D unclear. This CDR3 is 11 amino acids long. The germline gives CDR1 DFQATT, CDR2 SNEGSKA (reference sequence). Trimming pared 4 bases from V and 6 bases from J, leaving 10 bases between. The CDR3 loop is CSATTPLEQYF. In nucleotides, the CDR3 is TGCAGTGCTACTACACCTCTCGAGCAGTACTTC.

The chain links TRBV29-1 to TRBJ2-5; D uncertain. V lost 0 bases, J lost 2 bases, and 7 bases lay in between. Per the germline V gene, CDR1 is SQVTM and CDR2 is ANQGSEA. The CDR3 totals 13 residues. CDR3: CSVEDLRQETQYF. Written as DNA, the CDR3 is TGCAGCGTTGAAGATCTTCGACAAGAGACCCAGTACTTC.

V gene TRBV7-8 combines with J gene TRBJ1-5, with 9 bases that match TRBD1. Germline values: CDR1 SGHVS, CDR2 FQNEAQ. Trimming removed 4 bases from V and 2 bases from J; junction bases left unmatched: 6. The CDR3 contains 16 residues. The CDR3 coding sequence is TGTGCCAGCAGCTCCACAGGGGGCTTGCGCAATCAGCCCCAGCATTTT. Translating gives CASSSTGGLRNQPQHF.

The rearrangement uses TRBV25-1 and TRBJ2-7; weak D call: TRBD1 (6 bases). Between the trimmed V and J ends, which lost 4 bases and 9 bases, there was a span of 13 bases. Germline CDR1 is MGHDK and CDR2 is SYGVNS. The CDR3 is made up of 12 amino acids. The CDR3 protein is CASSAGQHGQYF. CDR3 coding DNA: TGTGCCAGCAGTGCGGGACAACACGGGCAGTACTTC.

The chain links TRBV29-1 to TRBJ2-1, with TRBD2 matching 8 bases. This CDR3 has 15 residues. The germline V gene has CDR1 SQVTM and CDR2 ANQGSEA. With 6 bases clipped from V and 7 bases from J, the junction kept 14 bases outside the gene matches. CDR3 DNA: TGCAGCGTAAAGGGAATCCTAGCGGGTAGAAATGAGCAGTTCTTC. Its translation is CSVKGILAGRNEQFF.

The chain recombines TRBV4-2 with TRBJ2-3; a weak D match, TRBD2 (6 bases). Germline CDR1 is LGHNA and CDR2 is YNFKEQ. The CDR3 sequence is 15 residues long. V lost 4 bases and J lost 3, with 14 bases in between. The CDR3 here is CASSLLVSGTDTQYF. CDR3 bases: TGTGCCAGCAGCCTCCTAGTAAGCGGGACAGATACGCAGTATTTT.

The chain has TRBV20-1 and TRBJ1-2; TRBD1 matches 7 bases. CDR3 length: 13 amino acids. The germline V gene encodes CDR1 DFQATT and CDR2 SNEGSKA (reference sequence). Here the CDR3 reads CSGPGQLPYGYTF. DNA for the CDR3: TGCAGCGGTCCGGGACAGCTACCCTATGGCTACACCTTC.

This clonotype appeared a single time. The chain links TRBV18 to TRBJ2-2; 8 bases agree with TRBD2. V lost 8 bases to trimming and J lost 1 base; unmatched junction nucleotides: 9. Germline V gene sequence: CDR1 KGHSH, CDR2 LQKENI. The CDR3 is made up of 16 amino acids. This CDR3 is CASATSLAGNTGELFF. Here the CDR3 DNA reads TGTGCCAGCGCGACCAGTCTAGCGGGGAACACCGGGGAGCTGTTTTTT.

V gene TRBV2 combines with J gene TRBJ2-1; D gene ambiguous. Germline V lookup: CDR1 SNHLY, CDR2 FYNNEI. V lost 8 bases and J lost 5, with 19 bases in between. This CDR3 comprises 15 residues. CDR3 sequence: CASARESTQHNEQFF. The CDR3 bases are TGTGCCAGCGCAAGGGAATCCACACAACACAATGAGCAGTTCTTC.

CDR3 nucleotides: TGTGCCAGCAGTTTTAGCGGGAGGGGCCGGGACGAGCAGTACTTC. Amino acid sequence: CASSFSGRGRDEQYF. The V gene is TRBV28, the J gene TRBJ2-7, with 11 bases identical to TRBD2. CDR3 length: 15 amino acids. In germline, CDR1 is MDHEN, CDR2 SYDVKM. Unmatched junction bases numbered 6, after V lost 3 bases and J lost 5 bases.

This sequence joins TRBV30 and TRBJ2-3; D is unresolved. Per the germline V gene, CDR1 is GTSNPN and CDR2 is SVGIG (reference sequence). Between the trimmed V and J ends, which lost 3 bases and 0 bases, there was a span of 7 bases. The CDR3 is 13 amino acids. In nucleotides, the CDR3 is TGTGCCTGGAGCCCTTCTAGCACAGATACGCAGTATTTT. This encodes CAWSPSSTDTQYF.

The V gene is TRBV29-1, the J gene TRBJ2-5; 7 nucleotides align to TRBD1. Germline lookup yields CDR1 SQVTM and CDR2 ANQGSEA. V shed 5 bases, J shed 7 bases, and the junction held 13 bases outside the gene matches. The CDR3 has 14 residues. The DNA of the CDR3 is TGCAGCGTTCCGCAGTTCGACAGGGTCGGGACCCAGTACTTC. This translates into CSVPQFDRVGTQYF.

CDR3 in DNA: TGTGCCAGCAGCCAAGTTGGAGGGCTAGTCCGCGGCGAGCAGTACTTC. Protein product: CASSQVGGLVRGEQYF. The chain joins TRBV14 to TRBJ2-7, with D perhaps matching TRBD2 (6 bases). Germline CDR1 reads SGHDN; CDR2 reads FVKESK. The V gene lost 1 base and the J gene lost 6 bases, with 19 bases spanning the gap. The CDR3 sequence is 16 residues long.

This clonotype was seen a single time. This chain uses TRBV10-3 with TRBJ2-2; 13 bases align to TRBD2. After removal of 7 bases from V and 13 bases from J, the junction contained 6 bases not matched to a gene. Germline CDR1 is ENHRY and CDR2 is SYGVKD. CDR3 length: 13 amino acids. The CDR3 here is CAITGTSGARLFF. The CDR3 DNA sequence: TGTGCCATCACAGGGACTAGCGGGGCACGGCTGTTTTTT.